This T cell receptor (beta chain) was sequenced during a study of control samples from healthy donors and cancer patients. Germline CDR1 LGHDT, CDR2 YNNKEL (reference sequence). CDR3 length: 15 residues. The V end was cut by 4 bases, the J end by 6 bases, with 19 bases between. Repertoires were generated with immunoSEQ multiplex PCR, while TCRdb's copy carries only in-frame clones and drops some. Among roughly 450,000 clones, about 93% were seen once, and the ten largest hold over 5.5%. The gene calls are TRBV3-1 (or the pseudogene TRBV3-2) and TRBJ2-7, with TRBD2 as a possible D gene (6 bases). The sequence came from a man aged 40-50 years with head and neck cancer. The sample consisted of PBMCs. The CDR3 DNA is TGTGCCAGCAGCCCGGGCAAAGGTTGGCGGGGCGAGCAGTACTTC. Its protein product is CASSPGKGWRGEQYF.